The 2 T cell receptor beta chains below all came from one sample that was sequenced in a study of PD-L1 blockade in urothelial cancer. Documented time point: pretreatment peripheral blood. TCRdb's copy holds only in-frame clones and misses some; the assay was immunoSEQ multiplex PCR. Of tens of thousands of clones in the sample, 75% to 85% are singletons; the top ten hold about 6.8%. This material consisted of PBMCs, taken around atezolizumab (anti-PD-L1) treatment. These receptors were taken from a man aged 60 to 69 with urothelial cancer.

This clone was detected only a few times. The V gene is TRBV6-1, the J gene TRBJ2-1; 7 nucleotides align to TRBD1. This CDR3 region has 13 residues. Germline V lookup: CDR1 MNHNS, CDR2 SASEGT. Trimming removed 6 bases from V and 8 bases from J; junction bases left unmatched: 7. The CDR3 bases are TGTGCCAGCAGCGCCCCAGACAGGGATGAGCAGTTCTTC. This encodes CASSAPDRDEQFF.

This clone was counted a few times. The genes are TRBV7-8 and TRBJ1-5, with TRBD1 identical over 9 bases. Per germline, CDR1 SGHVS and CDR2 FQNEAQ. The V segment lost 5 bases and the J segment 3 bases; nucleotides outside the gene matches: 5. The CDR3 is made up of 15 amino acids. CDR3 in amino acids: CASSLGTGNNQPQHF. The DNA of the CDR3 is TGTGCCAGCAGCCTCGGGACAGGGAACAATCAGCCCCAGCATTTT. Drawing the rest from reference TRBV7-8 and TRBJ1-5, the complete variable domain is GAGVSQSPRYKVAKRGQDVALRCDPISGHVSLFWYQQALGQGPEFLTYFQNEAQLDKSGLPSDRFFAERPEGSVSTLKIQRTQQEDSAVYLCASSLGTGNNQPQHFGDGTRLSIL.